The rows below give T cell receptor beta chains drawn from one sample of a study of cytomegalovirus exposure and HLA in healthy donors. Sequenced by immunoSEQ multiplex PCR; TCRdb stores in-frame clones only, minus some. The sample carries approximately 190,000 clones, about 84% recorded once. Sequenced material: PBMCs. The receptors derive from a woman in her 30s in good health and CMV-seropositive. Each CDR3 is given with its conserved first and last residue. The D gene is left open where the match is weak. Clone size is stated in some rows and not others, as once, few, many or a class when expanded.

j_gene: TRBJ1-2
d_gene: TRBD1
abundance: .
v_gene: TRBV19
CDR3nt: TGTGCCACCTCAACACAGGGGATCCATGGCTACACCTTC
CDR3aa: CATSTQGIHGYTF

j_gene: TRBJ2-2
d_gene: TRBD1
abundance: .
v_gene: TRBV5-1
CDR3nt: TGCGCCAGCAGAGACCGGGACAGGGGAAGCACCGGGGAGCTGTTTTTT
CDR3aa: CASRDRDRGSTGELFF

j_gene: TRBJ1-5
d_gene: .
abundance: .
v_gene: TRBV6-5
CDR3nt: TGTGCCAGCAGTTACGGCAGAAATCAGCCCCAGCATTTT
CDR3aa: CASSYGRNQPQHF

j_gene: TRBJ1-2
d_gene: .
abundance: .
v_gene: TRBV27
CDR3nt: TGTGCCAGCAGTTTATCGAGCGTAAATGGCTACACCTTC
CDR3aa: CASSLSSVNGYTF

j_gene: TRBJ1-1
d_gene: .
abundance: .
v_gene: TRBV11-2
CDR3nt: TGTGCCAGCAGCTTAGATATGAACACTGAAGCTTTCTTT
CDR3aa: CASSLDMNTEAFF

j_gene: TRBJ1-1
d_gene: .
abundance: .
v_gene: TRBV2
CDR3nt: TGTGCCAGCTGGCACAGTTCGAACACTGAAGCTTTCTTT
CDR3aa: CASWHSSNTEAFF

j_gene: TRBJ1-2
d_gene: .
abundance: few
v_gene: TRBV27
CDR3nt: TGTGCCAGCAGTTTATCGATGGGGGGGCGAGGCTACACCTTC
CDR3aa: CASSLSMGGRGYTF

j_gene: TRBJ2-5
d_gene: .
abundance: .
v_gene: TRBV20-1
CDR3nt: TGCAGTGCTGCGTTCGGAGAGACCCAGTACTTC
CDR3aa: CSAAFGETQYF

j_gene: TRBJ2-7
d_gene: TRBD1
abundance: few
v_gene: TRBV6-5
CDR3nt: TGTGCCAGCAGTCGGACAGGGGAATACTCCTACGAGCAGTACTTC
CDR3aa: CASSRTGEYSYEQYF

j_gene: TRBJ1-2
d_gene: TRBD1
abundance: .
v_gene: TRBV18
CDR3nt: TGTGCCAGCTCACCACGGACACCGGGACAGGAGACGACAAGCTATGGCTACACCTTC
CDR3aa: CASSPRTPGQETTSYGYTF

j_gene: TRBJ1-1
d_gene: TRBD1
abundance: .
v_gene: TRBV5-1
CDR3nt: TGCGCCAGCAGCTTGGTACAGGGGCAAGCTTTCTTT
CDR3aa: CASSLVQGQAFF

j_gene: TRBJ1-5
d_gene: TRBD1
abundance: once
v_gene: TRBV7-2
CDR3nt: TGTGCCAGCGGTGGACAGGGTGACAATCAGCCCCAGCATTTT
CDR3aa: CASGGQGDNQPQHF

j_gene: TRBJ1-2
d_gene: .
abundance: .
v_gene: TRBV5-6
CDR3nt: TGTGCCAGCAGTCGAGAACTGGACAGACTAAACTATGGCTACACCTTC
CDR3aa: CASSRELDRLNYGYTF

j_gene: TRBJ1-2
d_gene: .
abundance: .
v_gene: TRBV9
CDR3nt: TGTGCCAGCAGCGTAACTCGAGACGAGTCGGGTGGCTACACCTTC
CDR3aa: CASSVTRDESGGYTF

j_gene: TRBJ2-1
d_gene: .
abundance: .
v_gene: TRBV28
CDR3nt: TGTGCCAGCAGTTTAGCGACAAGGGGAGGTGAGCAGTTCTTC
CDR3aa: CASSLATRGGEQFF

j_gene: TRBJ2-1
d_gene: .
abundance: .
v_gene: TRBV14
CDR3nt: TGTGCCAGCAGCCGCTACCGCAGGGCCTACCGGGCGGTACATGAGCAGTTCTTC
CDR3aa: CASSRYRRAYRAVHEQFF

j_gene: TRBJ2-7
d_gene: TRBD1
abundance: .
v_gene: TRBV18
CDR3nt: TGTGCCAGCTCACCATCAGGGACAGGGCAGCAGTACTTC
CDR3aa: CASSPSGTGQQYF

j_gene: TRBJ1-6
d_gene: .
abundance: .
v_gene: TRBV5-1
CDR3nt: TGCGCCAGCAGCTTGGTTCGGGGTAATTCACCCCTCCACTTT
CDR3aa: CASSLVRGNSPLHF

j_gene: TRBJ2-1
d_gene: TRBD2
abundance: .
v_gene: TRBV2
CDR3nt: TGTGCCAGCAGTCCCGGACTAGCGGGAGGTTACAATGAGCAGTTCTTC
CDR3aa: CASSPGLAGGYNEQFF

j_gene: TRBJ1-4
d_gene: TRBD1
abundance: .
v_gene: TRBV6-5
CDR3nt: TGTGCCAGCAGTTTGGGACAGGCAGAAAAACTGTTTTTT
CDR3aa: CASSLGQAEKLFF

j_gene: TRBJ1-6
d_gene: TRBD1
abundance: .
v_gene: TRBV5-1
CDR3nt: TGCGCCAGCAGCACTGACAGGGACCCTCGATATAATTCACCCCTCCACTTT
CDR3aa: CASSTDRDPRYNSPLHF

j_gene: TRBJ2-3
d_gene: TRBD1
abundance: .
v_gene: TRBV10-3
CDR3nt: TGTGCCATCAGGGACAGGGTTACAGATACGCAGTATTTT
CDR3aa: CAIRDRVTDTQYF

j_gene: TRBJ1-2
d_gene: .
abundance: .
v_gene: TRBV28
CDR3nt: TGTGCCAGCAGTTCGGGGGACTATGGCTACACCTTC
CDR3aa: CASSSGDYGYTF

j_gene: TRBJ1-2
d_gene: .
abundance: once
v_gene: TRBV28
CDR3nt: TGTGCCAGCAGTCCCACGACCGGAGGGGACTATGGCTACACCTTC
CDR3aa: CASSPTTGGDYGYTF

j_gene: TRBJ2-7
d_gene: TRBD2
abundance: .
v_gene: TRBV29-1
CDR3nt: TGCAGCGTTGTTCCCTCAAGCGGGAGAAGGTACGAGCAGTACTTC
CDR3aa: CSVVPSSGRRYEQYF

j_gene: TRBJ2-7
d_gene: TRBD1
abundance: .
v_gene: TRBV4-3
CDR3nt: TGCGCCAGCAGCCAAGAGGGACAGGGGAGCTACGAGCAGTACTTC
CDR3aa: CASSQEGQGSYEQYF

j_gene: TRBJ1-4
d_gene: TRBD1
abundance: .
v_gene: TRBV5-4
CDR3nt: TGTGCCAGCAGCTCCCCCCGGACAGGACAGAAACTGTTTTTT
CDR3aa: CASSSPRTGQKLFF

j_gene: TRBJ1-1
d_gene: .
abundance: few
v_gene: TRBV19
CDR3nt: TGTGCCAGTAGCCCTATGGCGGGCAGACAGAACACTGAAGCTTTCTTT
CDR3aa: CASSPMAGRQNTEAFF

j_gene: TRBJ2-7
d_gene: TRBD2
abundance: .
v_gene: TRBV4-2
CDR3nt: TGTGCCAGCAGCCAAGATTCTAGCGGGAGCAGCGAGCAGTACTTC
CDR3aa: CASSQDSSGSSEQYF

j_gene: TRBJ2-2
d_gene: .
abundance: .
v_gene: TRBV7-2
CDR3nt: TGTGCCAGCAGCTTAGAACTGACGAACACCGGGGAGCTGTTTTTT
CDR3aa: CASSLELTNTGELFF

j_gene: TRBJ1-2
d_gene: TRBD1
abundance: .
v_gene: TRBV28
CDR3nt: TGTGCCAGCAGTCAGGACAGGGGGCGCAACTATGGCTACACCTTC
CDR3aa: CASSQDRGRNYGYTF

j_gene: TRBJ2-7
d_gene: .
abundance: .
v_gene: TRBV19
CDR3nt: TGTGCCAGTAGTATGGATCAGGACAAGCAGTACTTC
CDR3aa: CASSMDQDKQYF

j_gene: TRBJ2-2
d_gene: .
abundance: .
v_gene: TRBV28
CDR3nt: TGTGCCAGCAGTAAACTAACCGGGGAGCTGTTTTTT
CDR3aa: CASSKLTGELFF

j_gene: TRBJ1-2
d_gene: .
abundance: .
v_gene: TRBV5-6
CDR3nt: TGTGCCAGCAGCTCGACCACACGGGGGAGCTATGGCTACACCTTC
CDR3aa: CASSSTTRGSYGYTF

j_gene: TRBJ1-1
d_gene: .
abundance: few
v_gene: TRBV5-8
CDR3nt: TGTGCCAGCAGCCCGGGGATGAACACTGAAGCTTTCTTT
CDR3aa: CASSPGMNTEAFF

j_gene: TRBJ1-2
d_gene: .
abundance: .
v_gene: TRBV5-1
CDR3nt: TGCGCCAGCAGCTTGGCCGGGAGGAGGAACCGCTATGGCTACACCTTC
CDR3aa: CASSLAGRRNRYGYTF

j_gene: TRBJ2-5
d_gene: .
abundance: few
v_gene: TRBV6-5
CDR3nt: TGTGCCAGCAGTTACTCGGCGCGGAGGGAGACCCAGTACTTC
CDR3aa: CASSYSARRETQYF

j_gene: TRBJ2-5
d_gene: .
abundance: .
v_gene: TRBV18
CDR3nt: TGTGCCAGCTCACCACCGGAGAGGGAGACCCAGTACTTC
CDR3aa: CASSPPERETQYF

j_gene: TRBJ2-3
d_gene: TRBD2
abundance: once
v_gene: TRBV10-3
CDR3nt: TGTGCCACCTCGACTAGCGGGACCAGAGATACGCAGTATTTT
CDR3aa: CATSTSGTRDTQYF

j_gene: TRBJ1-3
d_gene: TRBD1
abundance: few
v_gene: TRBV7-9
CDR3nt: TGTGCCAGCAGCCCTTACAGGGGGCTATCTCCGAGAAACACCATATATTTT
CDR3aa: CASSPYRGLSPRNTIYF

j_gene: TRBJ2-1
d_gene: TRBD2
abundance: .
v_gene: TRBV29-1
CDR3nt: TGCAGCGTTGAAGCTCTGGCAGCGGGGAACAATGAGCAGTTCTTC
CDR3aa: CSVEALAAGNNEQFF

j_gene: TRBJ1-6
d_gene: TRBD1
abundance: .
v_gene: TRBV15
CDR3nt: TGTGCCGTTCCGGGACAGGAGATCCATTCACCTCTCCACTTT
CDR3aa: CAVPGQEIHSPLHF